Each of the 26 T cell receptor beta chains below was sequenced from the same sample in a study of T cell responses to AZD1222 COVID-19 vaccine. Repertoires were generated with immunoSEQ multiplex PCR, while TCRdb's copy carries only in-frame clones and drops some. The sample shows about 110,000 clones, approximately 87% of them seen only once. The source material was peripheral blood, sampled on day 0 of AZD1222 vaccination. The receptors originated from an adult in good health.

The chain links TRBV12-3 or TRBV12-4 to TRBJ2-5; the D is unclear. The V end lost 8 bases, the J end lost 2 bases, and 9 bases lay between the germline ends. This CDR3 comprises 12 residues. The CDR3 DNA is TGTGCCAGCGCGACATTGCAAGAGACCCAGTACTTC. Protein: CASATLQETQYF.

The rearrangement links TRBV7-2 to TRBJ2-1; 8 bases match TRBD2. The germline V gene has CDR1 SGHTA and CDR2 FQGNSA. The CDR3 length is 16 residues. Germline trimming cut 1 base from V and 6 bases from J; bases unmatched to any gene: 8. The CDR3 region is CASSLDSLAGSNEQFF. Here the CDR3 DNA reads TGTGCCAGCAGCTTAGATTCGTTAGCGGGAAGCAATGAGCAGTTCTTC. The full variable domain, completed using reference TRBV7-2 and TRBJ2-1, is GAGVSQSPSNKVTEKGKDVELRCDPISGHTALYWYRQSLGQGLEFLIYFQGNSAPDKSGLPSDRFSAERTGGSVSTLTIQRTQQEDSAVYLCASSLDSLAGSNEQFFGPGTRLTVL.

The CDR3: CASSSDGWAGGRRRTSTDTQYF. As DNA, the CDR3 is TGTGCCAGCAGTTCCGACGGTTGGGCAGGTGGGAGGCGGAGAACGAGCACAGATACGCAGTATTTT. This chain joins TRBV28 and TRBJ2-3; D is possibly TRBD2 (6 bases). The CDR3 covers 22 residues. Germline V gene sequence: CDR1 MDHEN, CDR2 SYDVKM. The V end lost 4 bases, the J end lost 0 bases, and 32 bases lay between the germline ends.

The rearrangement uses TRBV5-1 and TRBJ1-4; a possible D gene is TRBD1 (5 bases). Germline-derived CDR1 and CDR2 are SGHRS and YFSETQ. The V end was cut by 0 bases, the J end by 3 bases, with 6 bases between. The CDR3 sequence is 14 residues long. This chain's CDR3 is CASSLEGANEKLFF. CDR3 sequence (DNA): TGCGCCAGCAGCTTGGAAGGGGCTAATGAAAAACTGTTTTTT. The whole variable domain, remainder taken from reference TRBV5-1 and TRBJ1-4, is KAGVTQTPRYLIKTRGQQVTLSCSPISGHRSVSWYQQTPGQGLQFLFEYFSETQRNKGNFPGRFSGRQFSNSRSEMNVSTLELGDSALYLCASSLEGANEKLFFGSGTQLSVL.

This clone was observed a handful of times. The CDR3 loop reads CAWSVASGVGYEQYF. The CDR3 bases are TGTGCCTGGAGTGTCGCTAGCGGGGTGGGCTACGAGCAGTACTTC. The J gene is TRBJ2-7, the V gene TRBV30; TRBD2 agrees at 9 bases. The trim removed 0 bases at V and 3 bases at J, leaving 6 bases unmatched. The CDR3 extends over 15 amino acids. Germline V gene lookup returns CDR1 GTSNPN and CDR2 SVGIG (reference sequence).

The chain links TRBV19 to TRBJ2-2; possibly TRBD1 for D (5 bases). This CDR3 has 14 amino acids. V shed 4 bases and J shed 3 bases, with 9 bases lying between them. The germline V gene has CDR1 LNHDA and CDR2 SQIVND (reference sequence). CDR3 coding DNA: TGTGCCAGTAGTACAGGGTATGACACCGGGGAGCTGTTTTTT. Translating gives CASSTGYDTGELFF.

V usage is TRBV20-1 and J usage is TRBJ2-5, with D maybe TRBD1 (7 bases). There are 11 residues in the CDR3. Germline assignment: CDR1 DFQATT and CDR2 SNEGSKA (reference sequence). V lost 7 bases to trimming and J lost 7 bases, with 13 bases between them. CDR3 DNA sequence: TGCAGTGTTCCCCAGGGGGGGACCCAGTACTTC. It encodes CSVPQGGTQYF.

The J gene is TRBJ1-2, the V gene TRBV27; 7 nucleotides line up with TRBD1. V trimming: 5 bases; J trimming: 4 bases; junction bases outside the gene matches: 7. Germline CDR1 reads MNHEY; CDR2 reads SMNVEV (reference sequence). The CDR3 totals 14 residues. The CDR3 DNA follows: TGTGCCAGCAGTCCGCTAACAGGGGTCTATGGCTACACCTTC. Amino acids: CASSPLTGVYGYTF.

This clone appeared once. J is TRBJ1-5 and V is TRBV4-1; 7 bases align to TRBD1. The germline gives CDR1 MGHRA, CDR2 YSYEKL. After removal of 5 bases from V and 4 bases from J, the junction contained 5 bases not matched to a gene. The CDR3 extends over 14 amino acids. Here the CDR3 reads CASSYRQGNQPQHF. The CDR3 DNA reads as TGCGCCAGCAGCTACCGACAGGGTAATCAGCCCCAGCATTTT.

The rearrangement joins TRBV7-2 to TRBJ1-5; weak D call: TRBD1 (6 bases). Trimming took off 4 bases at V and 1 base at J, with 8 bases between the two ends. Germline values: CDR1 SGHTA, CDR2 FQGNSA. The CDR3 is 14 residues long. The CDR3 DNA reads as TGTGCCAGCAGCTCGCAGGGGAGCAATCAGCCCCAGCATTTT. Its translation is CASSSQGSNQPQHF.

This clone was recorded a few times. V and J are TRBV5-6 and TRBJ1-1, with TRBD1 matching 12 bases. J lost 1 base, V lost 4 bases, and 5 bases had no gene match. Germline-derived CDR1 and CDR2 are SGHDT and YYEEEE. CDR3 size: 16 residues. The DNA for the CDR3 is TGTGCCAGCAGCCATGGGACAGGGGGCGGGAACACTGAAGCTTTCTTT. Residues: CASSHGTGGGNTEAFF. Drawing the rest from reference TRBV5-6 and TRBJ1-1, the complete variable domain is DAGVTQSPTHLIKTRGQQVTLRCSPKSGHDTVSWYQQALGQGPQFIFQYYEEEERQRGNFPDRFSGHQFPNYSSELNVNALLLGDSALYLCASSHGTGGGNTEAFFGQGTRLTVV.

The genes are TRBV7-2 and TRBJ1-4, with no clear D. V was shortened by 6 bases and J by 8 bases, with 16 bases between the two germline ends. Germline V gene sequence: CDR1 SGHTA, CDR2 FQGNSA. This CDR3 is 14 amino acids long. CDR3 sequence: CASSPPGVLEKLFF. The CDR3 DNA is TGTGCCAGCAGTCCCCCCGGGGTACTGGAAAAACTGTTTTTT. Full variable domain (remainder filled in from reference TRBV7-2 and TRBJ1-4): GAGVSQSPSNKVTEKGKDVELRCDPISGHTALYWYRQSLGQGLEFLIYFQGNSAPDKSGLPSDRFSAERTGGSVSTLTIQRTQQEDSAVYLCASSPPGVLEKLFFGSGTQLSVL.

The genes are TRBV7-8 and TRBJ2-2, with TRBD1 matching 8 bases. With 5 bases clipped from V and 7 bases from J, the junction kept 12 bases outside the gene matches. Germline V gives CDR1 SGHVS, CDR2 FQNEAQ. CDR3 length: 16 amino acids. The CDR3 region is CASSRSQGAYIGELFF. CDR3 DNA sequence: TGTGCCAGCAGCAGGTCGCAGGGGGCGTATATCGGGGAGCTGTTTTTT.

DNA of the CDR3: TGTGCCAGCAGCTTAGTTGGGGGTCCGAGGGAGACCCAGTACTTC. Protein product: CASSLVGGPRETQYF. V is TRBV7-6 and J is TRBJ2-5; D could derive from TRBD1 or TRBD2 (5 bases each). V shed 1 base and J shed 5 bases, with 14 bases lying between them. CDR3 size: 15 residues. Per germline, CDR1 SGHVS and CDR2 FNYEAQ.

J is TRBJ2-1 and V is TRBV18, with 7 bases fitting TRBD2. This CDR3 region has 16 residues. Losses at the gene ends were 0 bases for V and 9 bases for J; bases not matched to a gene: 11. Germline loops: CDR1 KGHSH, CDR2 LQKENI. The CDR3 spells CASSPPAGAAGGEQFF. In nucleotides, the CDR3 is TGTGCCAGCTCACCACCGGCGGGAGCTGCTGGGGGTGAGCAGTTCTTC.

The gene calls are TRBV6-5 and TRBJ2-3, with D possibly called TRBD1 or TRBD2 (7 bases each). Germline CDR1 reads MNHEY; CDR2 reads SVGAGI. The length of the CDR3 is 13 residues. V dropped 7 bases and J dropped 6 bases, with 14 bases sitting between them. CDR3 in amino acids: CASIPQGGDTQYF. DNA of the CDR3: TGTGCCAGCATTCCCCAGGGGGGGGATACGCAGTATTTT.

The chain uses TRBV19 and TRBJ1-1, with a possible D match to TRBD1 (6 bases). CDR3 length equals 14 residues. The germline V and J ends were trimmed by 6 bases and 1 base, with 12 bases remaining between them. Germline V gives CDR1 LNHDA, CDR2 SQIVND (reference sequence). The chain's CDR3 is CASSMGHPNTEAFF. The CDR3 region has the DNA TGTGCCAGTAGCATGGGACACCCGAACACTGAAGCTTTCTTT.

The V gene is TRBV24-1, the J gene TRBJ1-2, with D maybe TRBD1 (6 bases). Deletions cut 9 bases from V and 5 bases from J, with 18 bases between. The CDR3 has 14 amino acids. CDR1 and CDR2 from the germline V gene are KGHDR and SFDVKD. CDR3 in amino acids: CATSPGGGWYGYTF. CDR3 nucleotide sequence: TGTGCCACCTCGCCGGGAGGGGGATGGTATGGCTACACCTTC.

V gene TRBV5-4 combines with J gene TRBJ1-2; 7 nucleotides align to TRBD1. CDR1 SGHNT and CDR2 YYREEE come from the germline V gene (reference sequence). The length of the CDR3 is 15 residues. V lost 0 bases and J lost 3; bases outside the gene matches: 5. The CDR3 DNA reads TGTGCCAGCAGCTTGGGACAGGGTGGAGACTATGGCTACACCTTC. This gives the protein CASSLGQGGDYGYTF.

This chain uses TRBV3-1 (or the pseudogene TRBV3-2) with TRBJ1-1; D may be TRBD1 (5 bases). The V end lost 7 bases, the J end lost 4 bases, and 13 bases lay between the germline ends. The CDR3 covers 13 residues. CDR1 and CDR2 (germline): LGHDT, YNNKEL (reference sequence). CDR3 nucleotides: TGTGCCAGCACCCCGGCCGGGGGCACTGAAGCTTTCTTT. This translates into CASTPAGGTEAFF.

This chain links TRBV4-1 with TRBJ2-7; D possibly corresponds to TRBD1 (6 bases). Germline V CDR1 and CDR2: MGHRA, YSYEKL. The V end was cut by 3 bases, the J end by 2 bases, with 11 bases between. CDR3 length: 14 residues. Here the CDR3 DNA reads TGCGCCAGCAGCCAGGGGGCAGGGACCTACGAGCAGTACTTC. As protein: CASSQGAGTYEQYF.

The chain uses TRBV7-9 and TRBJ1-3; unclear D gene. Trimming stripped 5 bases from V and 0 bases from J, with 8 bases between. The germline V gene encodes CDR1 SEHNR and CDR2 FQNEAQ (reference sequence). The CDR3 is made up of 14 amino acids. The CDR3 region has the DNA TGTGCCAGCAGCCCCGTGGCCTCTGGAAACACCATATATTTT. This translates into CASSPVASGNTIYF.

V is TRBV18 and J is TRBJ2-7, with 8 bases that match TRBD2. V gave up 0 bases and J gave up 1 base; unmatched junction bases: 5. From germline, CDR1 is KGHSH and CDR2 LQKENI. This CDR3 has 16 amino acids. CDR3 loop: CASSPPSGGTSYEQYF. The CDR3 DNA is TGTGCCAGCTCACCACCGTCGGGAGGGACATCCTACGAGCAGTACTTC.

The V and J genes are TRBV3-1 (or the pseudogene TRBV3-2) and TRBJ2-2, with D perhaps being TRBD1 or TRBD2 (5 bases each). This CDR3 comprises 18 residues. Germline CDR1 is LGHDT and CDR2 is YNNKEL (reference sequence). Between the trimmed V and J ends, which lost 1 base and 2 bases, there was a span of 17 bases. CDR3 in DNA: TGTGCCAGCAGCCAAGGTCAAGGGACCGCTTCCAACACCGGGGAGCTGTTTTTT. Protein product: CASSQGQGTASNTGELFF.

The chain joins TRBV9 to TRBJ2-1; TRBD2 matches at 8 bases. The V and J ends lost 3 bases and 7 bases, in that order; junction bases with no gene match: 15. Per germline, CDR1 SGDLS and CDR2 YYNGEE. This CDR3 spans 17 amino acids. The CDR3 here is CASSGAGETSWRNEQFF. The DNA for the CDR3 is TGTGCCAGCAGCGGAGCGGGGGAAACTAGCTGGCGGAATGAGCAGTTCTTC.

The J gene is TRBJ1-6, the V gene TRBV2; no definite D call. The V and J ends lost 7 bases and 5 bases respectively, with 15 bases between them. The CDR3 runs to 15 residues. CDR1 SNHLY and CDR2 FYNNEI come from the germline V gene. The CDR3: CASKVRKGNNSPLHF. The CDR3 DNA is TGTGCCAGCAAGGTACGGAAAGGGAATAATTCACCCCTCCACTTT.